The present entry profiles one T cell receptor (beta chain) with its context. The count of this clonotype is one. The antigen it binds to is not known. Nothing much larger sits one base from this clone, and base qualities are not available. Support from one read is weak. This sample stems from a study of blood T cells in healthy people across ages (dated by TCRdb to between 2015 and 2016). Concerning the study at large: In model experiments, template switching captured roughly one uniquely barcoded TCR beta cDNA molecule for every two T cells. Age-related changes in TCR beta repertoire diversity were measured in the study by deep sequencing normalized with unique cDNA molecular identifiers. Four age groups were formed from the donors: young (average 16 years), middle-aged (approximately 41), aged (roughly 56) and long-lived (roughly 81). To avoid experimental bias, donors of different ages were spread randomly across the sequencing lanes. Using the same blood draw, the study looked at two additional independent replicas of 1 million unique cDNA reads for two donors, one aged 18 to 30 and the other aged 80 or older. Summary of the overall study and its limitations: Because profiling used bulk unsorted PBMCs, naive and antigen-experienced compartments could not be compared conclusively. Observed TCR beta diversity per million T cells fell roughly linearly with age, and a significant reduction was already apparent by age roughly 40. Compared with the aged group, more naive CD4+ T cells, fewer expanded clones and increased TCR diversity were shown by the long-lived group, suggesting age selection. Estimates of total diversity based on one million sequenced T cells were regarded as lower bounds and as underestimates. Because donor CMV infection status was unknown, age-related changes in expanded clonotypes were potentially confounded. The percentage of naive T cells measured by flow cytometry correlated strongly with observed TCR beta diversity.

The library relied on 5' RACE. TCRdb shows the sequencer as Illumina HiSeq 2500. A second 7 to 11 cycle PCR used a sample-barcoded 5' primer and a J-beta primer mix. A template-switch 5' adaptor carrying 12 random nucleotides introduced a unique molecular identifier onto each TCR beta cDNA molecule. Each sample yielded at least 2.5 million CDR3-containing paired-end reads. First-strand cDNA synthesis was performed from all RNA using the Mint cDNA synthesis kit, with priming by a TRBC-specific oligonucleotide. Following uracil-DNA glycosylase treatment, all cDNA underwent a first 18-cycle PCR with the universal primers M1SS and BC2_uni_R. Regarding the original processing steps: For normalization, 1 million high-quality reads were randomly selected from each sample, with every read carrying a distinct molecular identifier. Instead of being binned into consensus sequences, reads with shared molecular identifiers were discarded. MiTCR, run with a Q25 quality threshold and the strictest error-elimination algorithm, handled CDR3 identification, clonotype clustering and error correction. Lower-bound total TCR beta diversity was estimated with a nonparametric unseen species model using Euler transformation. The public reads were reanalyzed by TCRdb: fastp trimming at Q25, MiXCR alignment, in-frame beta chains only. One record per CDR3 amino acid sequence lists the most common genes and DNA. The V and J calls and clone size come from TCRdb's table, not from the authors' own analysis. The sample data list about 1,800,000 distinct CDR3 sequences, and 28% of these were observed just once. Of the sample, 7% to 9% falls within the top ten clones.

Systemically healthy Caucasian individuals from Russia, around 39 in total and aged about 6 to 100 years, were included as donors. Each donor gave about 9.7 milliliters of peripheral blood, drawn into EDTA-treated Vacutainer tubes. Ficoll-Paque density-gradient centrifugation was used to isolate PBMCs, with at least 7 million per sample. Trizol reagent was used to extract total RNA from PBMCs, with at least 5.5 micrograms per sample. Naive CD45RAhigh/CD27high T cell percentages were measured by flow cytometry on a PBMC aliquot from every donor. Sequencing input: blood. The receptor's source is a woman in her 30s in good health.

DNA sequence: TGTGCCAGCAGCTCGCGCTCCGGGACAGGGAACCACGAGCAGTACTTC. The resulting protein is CASSSRSGTGNHEQYF. The sequence joins TRBV7-2 to TRBJ2-7; 9 middle bases align to TRBD1. CDR1 and CDR2, looked up from the germline V gene, are SGHTA and FQGNSA. The CDR3 goes from the cysteine to the phenylalanine over 16 residues. CDR3 DNA is the only sequence kept; it has 48 bases, read in frame from the first base. Trimming takes 4 bases off V and 5 bases off J; junction bases not matched to a gene: 12.